This T cell receptor beta chain comes out of a study of immune evolution from preneoplasia to lung adenocarcinoma. Regarding the study as a whole: From normal lung to invasive adenocarcinoma, top clone frequencies appeared to decrease. Later-stage lesions seemingly showed higher T cell density and diversity than normal lung.

A remark on this clone: The target antigen is unknown.

Two lung cancer pathologists independently confirmed each histologic diagnosis. Using immunoSEQ multiplex PCR, the repertoire was profiled, and TCRdb retains in-frame clones only, with some absent. The data show about 5,500 clones, around four fifths seen once. The J segment lost 5 bases and the V segment lost 5 bases, leaving 9 bases of the junction unmatched. CDR1 is SGHVS, CDR2 FNYEAQ, per germline. This CDR3 comprises 15 residues. The gene calls are TRBV7-6 and TRBJ2-7; TRBD1 aligns across 10 bases. Sequenced sample: FFPE adjacent normal lung tissue. This clonotype originated in a person aged 70 to 80 with lung adenocarcinoma. CDR3 protein: CASSPTWGTGDEQYF. The CDR3 bases are TGTGCCAGCAGCCCCACATGGGGGACAGGGGACGAGCAGTACTTC.